A single sample gave rise to the 27 T cell receptor beta chains below, sequenced in a study of beta chain features in type 1 diabetes. Study-wide results and limits: Shorter TCRB CDR3s, moderately but significantly so, were found in Type 1 diabetes patients in all four CD4+ subsets.

Reverse transcription of all isolated RNA meant that expressed TCRB transcripts were sequenced. Sequencing was performed with immunoSEQ multiplex PCR; in TCRdb, only in-frame clones are kept and a portion is missing. The table shows 350,000 to 450,000 clones, with roughly 12% occurring only once. Their antigens remain unidentified. The sequencing sample was made of naive CD4+ T cells from blood. The receptors stem from a woman between 18 and 29 years old with type 1 diabetes.

This chain connects TRBV19 to TRBJ2-5; TRBD2 might be the D (6 bases). The CDR3 contains 15 residues. Trimming shortened V by 4 bases and J by 6 bases, and 18 bases separated the two germline ends. Germline CDR1 is LNHDA and CDR2 is SQIVND (reference sequence). The CDR3 region is CASSKQGGTRKTQYF. The CDR3 nucleotides are TGTGCCAGTAGTAAGCAAGGCGGGACGAGAAAGACCCAGTACTTC.

V is TRBV6-6 and J is TRBJ2-7, with 11 bases that match TRBD2. The V segment lost 5 bases and the J segment 3 bases; nucleotides outside the gene matches: 6. CDR3 length: 15 residues. CDR1 MNHNY and CDR2 SVGAGI come from the germline V gene (reference sequence). The CDR3 reads CASSGSGTSGYEQYF. The CDR3 coding sequence is TGTGCCAGCAGTGGATCCGGGACTAGCGGCTACGAGCAGTACTTC.

Only a few counts were recorded for this clone. The chain links TRBV5-1 to TRBJ1-2; no reliable D call. CDR1 is SGHRS, CDR2 YFSETQ, per germline. V lost 4 bases to trimming and J lost 0 bases, with 7 bases between them. There are 13 residues in the CDR3. Written as DNA, the CDR3 is TGCGCCAGCAGCCCGTCCTCTAACTATGGCTACACCTTC. Its protein product is CASSPSSNYGYTF.

This clone turned up a few times. The chain couples TRBV5-1 to TRBJ2-1; TRBD2 matches at 9 bases. The V and J ends lost 6 bases and 6 bases, in that order; junction bases with no gene match: 10. The CDR3 extends over 15 amino acids. Germline CDR1 SGHRS, CDR2 YFSETQ. The CDR3 coding sequence is TGCGCCAGCACTCCTCTGCGGGAGGGCGCCAATGAGCAGTTCTTC. Protein: CASTPLREGANEQFF.

This chain uses TRBV20-1 with TRBJ2-3; 7 bases are shared with TRBD2. V gave up 8 bases and J gave up 14 bases; unmatched junction bases: 10. This CDR3 contains 10 residues. Per the germline V gene, CDR1 is DFQATT and CDR2 is SNEGSKA (reference sequence). The CDR3 loop reads CSTISGVGYF. The CDR3 DNA follows: TGCAGTACTATAAGCGGGGTAGGGTATTTT.

The chain employs TRBV5-1 and TRBJ1-1, with TRBD1 identical over 10 bases. CDR1 is SGHRS and CDR2 is YFSETQ in the germline V gene. The V segment lost 5 bases and the J segment 7 bases; nucleotides outside the gene matches: 8. The CDR3 contains 14 residues. This CDR3 reads CASRGDRGRNEAFF. CDR3 in DNA: TGCGCCAGCAGGGGCGACAGGGGGCGAAATGAAGCTTTCTTT. The whole variable domain, filled in from reference TRBV5-1 and TRBJ1-1, reads KAGVTQTPRYLIKTRGQQVTLSCSPISGHRSVSWYQQTPGQGLQFLFEYFSETQRNKGNFPGRFSGRQFSNSRSEMNVSTLELGDSALYLCASRGDRGRNEAFFGQGTRLTVV.

A note on this clone: Relative to the germline gene, one junction end is altered; a read error may explain this. The rearrangement uses TRBV19 and TRBJ2-7; 7 positions match TRBD2. The CDR3 length is 13 residues. Germline-derived CDR1 and CDR2 are LNHDA and SQIVND (reference sequence). CDR3 DNA sequence: TGCGCAACGAGGCGAAGCGGGACGGGAGAGCAGTACTTC. Translated, it gives CATRRSGTGEQYF. The whole variable domain, remainder taken from reference TRBV19 and TRBJ2-7, is DGGITQSPKYLFRKEGQNVTLSCEQNLNHDAMYWYRQDPGQGLRLIYYSQIVNDFQKGDIAEGYSVSREKKESFPLTVTSAQKNPTAFYLCATRRSGTGEQYFGPGTRLTVT.

This clone turned up a few times. V and J are TRBV27 and TRBJ2-3; possible D gene TRBD2, 7 bases. Germline V gene data show CDR1 as MNHEY and CDR2 as SMNVEV (reference sequence). This CDR3 comprises 16 residues. Trimming cost V 9 bases and J 3 bases, with 22 bases left between them. CDR3 sequence reads: CASIDRGAGWTDTQYF. The CDR3, as DNA: TGTGCCAGTATTGATCGGGGGGCAGGGTGGACAGATACGCAGTATTTT.

This rearrangement joins TRBV30 to TRBJ1-5; perhaps TRBD1 as D (5 bases). The V and J ends lost 0 bases and 4 bases respectively, with 7 bases between them. This CDR3 comprises 13 residues. From germline, CDR1 is GTSNPN and CDR2 SVGIG (reference sequence). The CDR3 sequence: CAWSVDRNQPQHF. The CDR3 DNA reads as TGTGCCTGGAGTGTCGACAGAAATCAGCCCCAGCATTTT.

The chain uses TRBV27 and TRBJ2-7; tentatively, D is TRBD2 (5 bases). V was clipped by 5 bases and J by 4 bases, with 12 bases between them. CDR1 MNHEY and CDR2 SMNVEV come from the germline V gene (reference sequence). The CDR3 spans 13 residues. The CDR3 DNA reads as TGTGCCAGCAGTCCGGGGAGCCGGTACGAGCAGTACTTC. Its protein product is CASSPGSRYEQYF.

This clone was detected only a few times. This chain joins TRBV7-2 and TRBJ1-2, with a weak D call TRBD1 (5 bases). The CDR3 runs 16 residues. Trimming removed 1 base at V and 0 bases at J, with 12 bases between. Germline CDR1 and CDR2: SGHTA and FQGNSA. CDR3 loop: CASSLEAGQANYGYTF. DNA of the CDR3: TGTGCCAGCAGCTTAGAGGCAGGGCAAGCTAACTATGGCTACACCTTC.

This clone came up a few times. The chain joins TRBV7-9 to TRBJ2-3; D possibly corresponds to TRBD2 (5 bases). The V and J ends lost 6 bases and 2 bases respectively, with 15 bases between them. The CDR3 has 15 amino acids. Germline V gives CDR1 SEHNR, CDR2 FQNEAQ (reference sequence). DNA for the CDR3: TGTGCCAGCAGTCCTAGGACTTACTTCACAGATACGCAGTATTTT. The encoded protein is CASSPRTYFTDTQYF.

This clone was seen only a few times. This rearrangement joins TRBV5-4 to TRBJ2-1; TRBD2 matches at 8 bases. CDR1 is SGHNT, CDR2 YYREEE, per germline (reference sequence). Trimming removed 4 bases from V and 6 bases from J; junction bases left unmatched: 6. The CDR3 has 14 amino acids. CDR3 loop: CASSGGLGGNEQFF. The CDR3, as DNA: TGTGCCAGCAGCGGGGGACTAGGTGGCAATGAGCAGTTCTTC.

This chain connects TRBV28 to TRBJ1-2, with D perhaps TRBD1 (5 bases). V was trimmed by 6 bases and J by 1 base, leaving 9 bases between them. The CDR3 is made up of 13 amino acids. Per germline, CDR1 MDHEN and CDR2 SYDVKM. The CDR3 region has the DNA TGTGCCAGCAGGCGGGACCTTAACTATGGCTACACCTTC. This sequence encodes CASRRDLNYGYTF.

V and J are TRBV18 and TRBJ1-5; D is uncertain. Trimming pared 2 bases from V and 5 bases from J, leaving 13 bases between. Germline V gives CDR1 KGHSH, CDR2 LQKENI. The CDR3 consists of 15 residues. The CDR3 DNA sequence: TGTGCCAGCTCACCAGGTTCCGGGGTTTATCAGCCCCAGCATTTT. Amino acids: CASSPGSGVYQPQHF. Using reference TRBV18 and TRBJ1-5 for the parts outside the CDR3, the full variable domain is NAGVMQNPRHLVRRRGQEARLRCSPMKGHSHVYWYRQLPEEGLKFMVYLQKENIIDESGMPKERFSAEFPKEGPSILRIQQVVRGDSAAYFCASSPGSGVYQPQHFGDGTRLSIL.

This clone was seen more than once but under ten times. This chain connects TRBV29-1 to TRBJ1-1; D might be TRBD1 (5 bases). CDR1 and CDR2 from the germline V gene are SQVTM and ANQGSEA. V lost 7 bases and J lost 1, with 13 bases in between. The CDR3 runs 13 residues. CDR3 sequence reads: CSAIGQTNTEAFF. The CDR3 coding sequence is TGCAGCGCTATCGGACAAACGAACACTGAAGCTTTCTTT.

The chain links TRBV2 to TRBJ2-3; the D gene is possibly TRBD2 (6 bases). The CDR3 contains 14 residues. The germline CDR1 and CDR2 sequences are SNHLY and FYNNEI. Trimming took off 7 bases at V and 3 bases at J, with 14 bases between the two ends. The CDR3 DNA is TGTGCCAGCAAGTACGGGGGAGGTACAGATACGCAGTATTTT. This gives the protein CASKYGGGTDTQYF.

This clone was observed a few times. The chain uses TRBV5-1 and TRBJ2-1; D uncertain. The CDR3 is made up of 16 amino acids. Germline CDR1 is SGHRS and CDR2 is YFSETQ. Trimming removed 0 bases from V and 1 base from J, with 11 bases in between. CDR3 region: CASSLGADLSYNEQFF. CDR3 in DNA: TGCGCCAGCAGCTTGGGGGCAGACCTTTCCTACAATGAGCAGTTCTTC. Combining the CDR3 with reference TRBV5-1 and TRBJ2-1 gives the whole variable domain KAGVTQTPRYLIKTRGQQVTLSCSPISGHRSVSWYQQTPGQGLQFLFEYFSETQRNKGNFPGRFSGRQFSNSRSEMNVSTLELGDSALYLCASSLGADLSYNEQFFGPGTRLTVL.

The V call is TRBV6-5, the J call TRBJ2-5, with 7 nucleotides matching TRBD2. This CDR3 has 14 residues. V shed 5 bases and J 5 bases; nucleotides not matched to a gene: 8. The germline V gene encodes CDR1 MNHEY and CDR2 SVGAGI. The CDR3 DNA reads as TGTGCCAGCAGTACGGGACCCGGGGGGGAGACCCAGTACTTC. Translated: CASSTGPGGETQYF.

This clone was counted between two and nine times. The CDR3 is CASSQVFAGEQYF. The CDR3 region has the DNA TGTGCCAGCAGCCAAGTATTCGCGGGCGAGCAGTACTTC. The V gene is TRBV14, the J gene TRBJ2-7; perhaps TRBD2 as D (5 bases). The CDR3 contains 13 residues. Germline CDR1 and CDR2: SGHDN and FVKESK. With 1 base removed from V and 6 bases from J, the gap between germline ends came to 10 bases.

This clone showed up just a few times. CDR3 amino acids: CASSPTSGRPDTQYF. CDR3 nucleotides: TGCGCCAGCAGCCCGACTAGCGGGAGACCGGATACGCAGTATTTT. The chain links TRBV4-3 to TRBJ2-3, with 12 positions matching TRBD2. The V gene end was trimmed by 4 bases and the J gene end by 6 bases; junction bases not matched to a gene: 5. Germline V CDR1 and CDR2: LGHNA, YSLEER. This CDR3 has 15 residues.

This clone was seen a handful of times. CDR3 amino acids: CASSYLTGMYEQYF. For the CDR3, the DNA is TGTGCCAGCAGTTATTTGACAGGGATGTACGAGCAGTACTTC. This chain uses TRBV6-5 with TRBJ2-7, with 7 bases identical to TRBD1. J was trimmed by 4 bases and V by 3 bases; bases with no gene match: 6. This CDR3 region has 14 residues. Germline CDR1 is MNHEY and CDR2 is SVGAGI.

V usage is TRBV6-5 and J usage is TRBJ1-5, with a weak D call TRBD1 (6 bases). Germline values: CDR1 MNHEY, CDR2 SVGAGI. V was clipped by 0 bases and J by 6 bases, with 12 bases between them. The CDR3 runs to 15 residues. The CDR3 here is CASSYSTGNGQPQHF. In nucleotides, the CDR3 is TGTGCCAGCAGTTACTCAACAGGGAACGGTCAGCCCCAGCATTTT.

The chain has TRBV6-5 and TRBJ2-5; no firm D call. The V end lost 5 bases, the J end lost 1 base, and 5 bases lay between the germline ends. Germline values: CDR1 MNHEY, CDR2 SVGAGI. The CDR3 has 12 amino acids. The CDR3 nucleotides read TGTGCCAGCAGTGACACCCAAGAGACCCAGTACTTC. This codes for CASSDTQETQYF.

J is TRBJ2-7 and V is TRBV29-1, with TRBD2 identical over 13 bases. The ends lost 2 bases at V and 5 bases at J; junction bases unmatched: 15. CDR1 SQVTM and CDR2 ANQGSEA come from the germline V gene. The CDR3 runs 18 residues. Here the CDR3 DNA reads TGCAGCGTTGAATTGTTAGTGCGACTAGCGGGAGGTCGCAACGAGCAGTACTTC. Its translation is CSVELLVRLAGGRNEQYF.

The CDR3 sequence is CASSLRGSEQYF. Written as DNA, the CDR3 is TGTGCCAGCAGCTTACGAGGGTCCGAGCAGTACTTC. The chain recombines TRBV7-8 with TRBJ2-7; D perhaps matches TRBD2 (5 bases). Germline CDR1 SGHVS, CDR2 FQNEAQ. Trimming took off 2 bases at V and 6 bases at J, with 8 bases between the two ends. The CDR3 spans 12 residues.

The rearrangement uses TRBV6-6 and TRBJ2-5; D call uncertain. The CDR3 has 16 residues. Germline CDR1 reads MNHNY; CDR2 reads SVGAGI (reference sequence). V lost 0 bases, J lost 7 bases, and 18 bases lay in between. The CDR3 sequence: CASSYSRPAYEGTQYF. As DNA, the CDR3 is TGTGCCAGCAGTTACTCAAGGCCAGCGTATGAAGGGACCCAGTACTTC.